This TCR beta chain was captured in a study of cytomegalovirus exposure and HLA in healthy donors. The PCR was carried out with 60 Vbeta primers and 13 Jbeta primers. Measured with immunoSEQ multiplex PCR; TCRdb has only the in-frame clones, and not every one. The repertoire holds about 72,000 clones, with more than 75% as singletons. Study results and caveats: Cytomegalovirus association was listed for approximately 150 TCR beta chains.

As to this clone: As yet, its antigen is unknown.

V shed 5 bases and J shed 0 bases, with 14 bases lying between them. Germline CDR1 SGHVS, CDR2 FNYEAQ. This CDR3 is 16 amino acids long. V and J are TRBV7-6 and TRBJ2-1; possibly TRBD2 for D (5 bases). This receptor was obtained from a man aged 18-30 years in good health and CMV-seronegative. The sequencing input was PBMCs. The CDR3 spells CASSQVRSGSYNEQFF. Written as DNA, the CDR3 is TGTGCCAGCAGCCAAGTAAGGAGCGGCTCCTACAATGAGCAGTTCTTC. The full variable domain, its missing parts supplied by reference TRBV7-6 and TRBJ2-1, is GAGVSQSPRYKVTKRGQDVALRCDPISGHVSLYWYRQALGQGPEFLTYFNYEAQQDKSGLPNDRFSAERPEGSISTLTIQRTEQRDSAMYRCASSQVRSGSYNEQFFGPGTRLTVL.